Listed below are T cell receptor beta chains from one sample, sequenced in a study of blood T cells in healthy people across ages. TCRdb called the 5' RACE reads again in MiXCR, with one record for every CDR3 protein. This table has about 500,000 distinct CDR3 sequences, 24% appearing once. These data also formed part of another study, on T cells of mothers and their children.

Sample: blood. The receptors shown here come from a boy younger than 18 in good health. CDR3s include the opening cysteine and the closing phenylalanine or tryptophan. The D gene is left open where the match is weak. Rows give clone size only sometimes, using once, few, many, or a class for an expanded clone.

clone size	V gene	D gene	J gene	CDR3 protein	CDR3 DNA
-	TRBV12-3/TRBV12-4	TRBD1	TRBJ2-7	CAGSSRDRGLVYEQYF	TGTGCCGGCAGTTCGCGGGACAGGGGGCTTGTGTACGAGCAGTACTTC
-	TRBV4-3	-	TRBJ1-1	CASSQALGLQNTEAFF	TGCGCCAGCAGCCAAGCGTTAGGACTCCAGAACACTGAAGCTTTCTTT
many	TRBV29-1	TRBD1	TRBJ1-2	CSAPRDRVSGYTF	TGCAGCGCACCGAGGGACAGGGTTTCTGGCTACACCTTC
-	TRBV5-5	-	TRBJ1-1	CASSLDAVGAGSTEAFF	TGTGCCAGCAGCTTGGACGCGGTTGGTGCGGGGAGCACTGAAGCTTTCTTT
-	TRBV7-9	-	TRBJ1-4	CASLQGRKLFF	TGTGCCAGCCTACAAGGGAGAAAACTGTTTTTT
-	TRBV5-1	TRBD2	TRBJ2-7	CASSLSGEPYEQYF	TGCGCCAGCAGCTTGAGCGGGGAACCCTACGAGCAGTACTTC
-	TRBV21-1	-	TRBJ2-1	CASSPPSGRYNEQFF	TGTGCCAGCAGCCCCCCTAGCGGGAGATACAATGAGCAGTTCTTC
few	TRBV14	TRBD1	TRBJ1-1	CASGQKPGQGKKITEAFF	TGTGCCAGCGGACAAAAACCGGGACAGGGGAAGAAGATCACTGAAGCTTTCTTT
-	TRBV19	-	TRBJ2-1	CASSRGNSYNEQFF	TGTGCCAGTAGTCGGGGAAACTCCTACAATGAGCAGTTCTTC
many	TRBV5-1	TRBD1	TRBJ2-5	CASTLRQGAETQYF	TGCGCCAGCACCCTAAGACAGGGAGCCGAGACCCAGTACTTC
few	TRBV20-1	-	TRBJ1-1	CSASGGDYIFRAFF	TGCAGTGCTAGTGGGGGCGACTATATTTTTCGGGCTTTCTTT
few	TRBV5-5	-	TRBJ1-2	CASSLEDGTREGYTF	TGTGCCAGCAGCTTGGAGGATGGCACCAGGGAGGGCTACACCTTC
-	TRBV4-3	TRBD1	TRBJ1-4	CAGAGTGGEKLFF	TGCGCCGGCGCGGGGACAGGGGGCGAAAAACTGTTTTTT
many	TRBV9	TRBD2	TRBJ2-3	CASSAGLAGSTDTQYF	TGTGCCAGCAGCGCGGGACTAGCGGGCAGCACAGATACGCAGTATTTT
-	TRBV7-9	-	TRBJ2-3	CAPGMDTQYF	TGTGCCCCGGGAATGGATACGCAGTATTTT
few	TRBV12-3/TRBV12-4	TRBD1	TRBJ2-6	CASSTTGQGISGANVLTF	TGTGCCAGCTCTACAACCGGACAGGGAATCTCTGGGGCCAACGTCCTGACTTTC